These T cell receptor beta chains were read from a single sample in a study of shared clonotypes between healthy human individuals. Generated by immunoSEQ multiplex PCR, the TCRdb table keeps only in-frame clones and is missing some. The sample carries millions of clones, over 85% recorded once. The sequenced sample was naive CD4+ T cells sorted from blood. Every receptor here comes from a man between 18 and 29 years old in good health. Both conserved end residues are part of each CDR3. Not every row has a clone size; where given, it reads once, few, many or a size class.

j_gene	len	abundance	v_gene	CDR3aa
TRBJ1-5	14	NA	TRBV6-1	CASSETGGLQPQHF
TRBJ1-4	16	NA	TRBV19	CASSINFSGEGEKLFF
TRBJ1-1	15	NA	TRBV11-2	CASSLEQGLNTEAFF
TRBJ1-2	15	NA	TRBV5-4	CASSLAGTGQGGYTF
TRBJ1-5	15	NA	TRBV15	CATSRGQGKNQPQHF
TRBJ2-6	19	NA	TRBV28	CASSSWTGTISSGANVLTF
TRBJ1-6	14	NA	TRBV6-5	CASSNQAGGSPLHF
TRBJ2-7	14	NA	TRBV5-1	CASSLGQTPYEQYF
TRBJ2-5	14	NA	TRBV13	CASALGGKGETQYF
TRBJ1-6	14	NA	TRBV6-5	CASSYGGLGSPLHF
TRBJ1-1	16	once	TRBV7-9	CASSLEGTRKETEAFF
TRBJ1-2	17	NA	TRBV12-5	CASGPTADRVSNYGYTF
TRBJ2-5	14	NA	TRBV28	CASSTSGGVETQYF
TRBJ1-4	15	NA	TRBV28	CASRHDRVRNEKLFF
TRBJ1-1	13	few	TRBV27	CASSWLVNTEAFF
TRBJ1-5	15	NA	TRBV19	CASSIDPADVQPQHF
TRBJ2-7	13	NA	TRBV13	CASSSTGFHEQYF
TRBJ2-7	12	once	TRBV6-1	CASSLPLLEQYF
TRBJ1-1	16	NA	TRBV7-9	CASSLLSRVQNTEAFF
TRBJ2-1	16	NA	TRBV7-2	CASSGFGPGLGNEQFF
TRBJ2-1	16	NA	TRBV2	CASSEGLGSSYNEQFF
TRBJ2-2	15	NA	TRBV7-2	CAGRTGGERTGELFF
TRBJ2-1	16	NA	TRBV9	CASSVGAGGLYNEQFF
TRBJ2-7	14	NA	TRBV18	CASSPSGGLKEQYF
TRBJ2-5	16	NA	TRBV5-4	CASSLGPGGNQETQYF
TRBJ2-5	14	NA	TRBV7-2	CASSFRGRQETQYF
TRBJ2-7	16	NA	TRBV9	CASTIEDTSGKYEQYF
TRBJ1-2	15	NA	TRBV14	CASSTRQGRGYGYTF
TRBJ1-3	11	NA	TRBV5-4	CASSLESTIYF
TRBJ2-2	16	NA	TRBV2	CASRGHESGITGELFF
TRBJ2-1	14	NA	TRBV11-2	CASSLEVGGGEQFF
TRBJ2-7	14	NA	TRBV6-5	CASSSPGPPYEQYF
TRBJ1-5	13	NA	TRBV5-6	CASSLDRSKPQHF
TRBJ2-2	15	once	TRBV7-9	CASSGEAAHTGELFF
TRBJ1-2	11	NA	TRBV30	CAWSVMGRNTF
TRBJ1-2	13	few	TRBV28	CASSPRGYYGYTF
TRBJ2-3	16	NA	TRBV6-5	CASSYGRGKGTDTQYF
TRBJ1-2	14	NA	TRBV6-5	CASRVQGANYGYTF
TRBJ1-3	18	NA	TRBV5-6	CASNFRQGLFLSGNTIYF
TRBJ1-5	15	NA	TRBV28	CASSSSRQSNQPQHF
TRBJ2-2	12	NA	TRBV15	CATSRDTGELFF
TRBJ1-2	14	NA	TRBV19	CASSSREGHYGYTF